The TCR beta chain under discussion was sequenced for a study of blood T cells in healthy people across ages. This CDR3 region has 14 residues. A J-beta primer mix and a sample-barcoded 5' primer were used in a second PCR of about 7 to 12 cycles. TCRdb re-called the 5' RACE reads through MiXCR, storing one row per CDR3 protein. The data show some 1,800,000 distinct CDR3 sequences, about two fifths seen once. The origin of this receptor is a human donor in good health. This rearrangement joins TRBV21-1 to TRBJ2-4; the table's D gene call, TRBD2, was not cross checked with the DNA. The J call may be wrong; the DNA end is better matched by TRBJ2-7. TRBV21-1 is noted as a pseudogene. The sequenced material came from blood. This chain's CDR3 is CASSKLTRADEQYF. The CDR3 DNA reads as TGTGCCAGCAGCAAGCTAACGCGGGCTGACGAGCAGTACTTC.